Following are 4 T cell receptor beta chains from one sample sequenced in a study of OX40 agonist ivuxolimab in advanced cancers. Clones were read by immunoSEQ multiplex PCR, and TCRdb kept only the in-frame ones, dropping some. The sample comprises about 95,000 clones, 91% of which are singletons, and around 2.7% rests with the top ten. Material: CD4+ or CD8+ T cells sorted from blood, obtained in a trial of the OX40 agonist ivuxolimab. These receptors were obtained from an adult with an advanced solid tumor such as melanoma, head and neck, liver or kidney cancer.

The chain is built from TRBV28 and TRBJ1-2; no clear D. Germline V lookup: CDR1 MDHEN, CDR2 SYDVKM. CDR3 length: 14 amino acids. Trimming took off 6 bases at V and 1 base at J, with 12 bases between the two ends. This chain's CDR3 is CASREGRLNYGYTF. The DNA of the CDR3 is TGTGCCAGCAGGGAAGGACGGCTTAACTATGGCTACACCTTC.

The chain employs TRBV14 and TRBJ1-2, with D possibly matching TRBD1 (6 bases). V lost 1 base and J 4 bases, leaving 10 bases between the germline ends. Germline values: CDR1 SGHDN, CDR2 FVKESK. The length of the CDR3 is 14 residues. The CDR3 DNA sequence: TGTGCCAGCAGCCAAGTGCCGGGGGCCTATGGCTACACCTTC. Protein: CASSQVPGAYGYTF. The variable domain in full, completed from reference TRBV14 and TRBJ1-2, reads EAGVTQFPSHSVIEKGQTVTLRCDPISGHDNLYWYRRVMGKEIKFLLHFVKESKQDESGMPNNRFLAERTGGTYSTLKVQPAELEDSGVYFCASSQVPGAYGYTFGSGTRLTVV.

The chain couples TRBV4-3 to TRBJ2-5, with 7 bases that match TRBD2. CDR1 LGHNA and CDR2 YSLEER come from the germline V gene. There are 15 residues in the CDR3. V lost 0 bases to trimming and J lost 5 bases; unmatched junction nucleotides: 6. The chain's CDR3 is CASSQDRWTSETQYF. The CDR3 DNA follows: TGCGCCAGCAGCCAAGATCGATGGACTAGTGAGACCCAGTACTTC.

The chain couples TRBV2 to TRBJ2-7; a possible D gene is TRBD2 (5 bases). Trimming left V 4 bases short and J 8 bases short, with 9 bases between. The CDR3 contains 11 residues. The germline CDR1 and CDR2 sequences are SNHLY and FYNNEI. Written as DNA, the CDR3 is TGTGCCAGCAGTGTGGGAGTTCAGCAGTACTTC. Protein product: CASSVGVQQYF. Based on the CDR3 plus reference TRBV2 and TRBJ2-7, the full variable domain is EPEVTQTPSHQVTQMGQEVILRCVPISNHLYFYWYRQILGQKVEFLVSFYNNEISEKSEIFDDQFSVERPDGSNFTLKIRSTKLEDSAMYFCASSVGVQQYFGPGTRLTVT.